This T cell receptor (beta chain) was captured in a study of patients with pleural tuberculosis. This clonotype rates as medium-sized. In TCRdb, the reads were re-called with MiXCR into one record per CDR3 protein. The sample comprises 29,000 or so distinct CDR3 sequences, over 15% of which are singletons, and roughly 3.6% rests with the top ten. CDR3 size: 11 residues. The V gene's germline CDR1 is MNHEY and CDR2 SMNVEV (reference sequence). The V end was cut by 8 bases, the J end by 3 bases, with 5 bases between. Sequenced sample: peripheral blood. The chain has TRBV27 and TRBJ1-5; D is uncertain. This receptor was identified in a human donor with pleural tuberculosis. CDR3 sequence (DNA): TGTGCCAGCGGGGTCAATCAGCCCCAGCATTTT. The encoded protein is CASGVNQPQHF.